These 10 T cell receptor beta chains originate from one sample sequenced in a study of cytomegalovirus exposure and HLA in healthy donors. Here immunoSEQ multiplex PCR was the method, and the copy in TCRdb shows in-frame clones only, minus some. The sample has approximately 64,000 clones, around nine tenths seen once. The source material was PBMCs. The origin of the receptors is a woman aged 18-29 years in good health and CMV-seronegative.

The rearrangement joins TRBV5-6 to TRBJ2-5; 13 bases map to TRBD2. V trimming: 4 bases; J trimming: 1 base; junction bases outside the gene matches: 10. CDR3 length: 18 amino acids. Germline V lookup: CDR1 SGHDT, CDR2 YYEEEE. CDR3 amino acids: CASSAPWGTSGIQETQYF. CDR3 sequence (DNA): TGTGCCAGCAGCGCCCCTTGGGGGACTAGCGGGATCCAAGAGACCCAGTACTTC.

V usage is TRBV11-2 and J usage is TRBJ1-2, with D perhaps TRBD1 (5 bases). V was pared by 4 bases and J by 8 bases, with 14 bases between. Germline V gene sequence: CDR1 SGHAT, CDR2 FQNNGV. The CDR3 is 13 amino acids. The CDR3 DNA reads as TGTGCCAGCAGCTCCGATCGGACACTCGGCTACACCTTC. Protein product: CASSSDRTLGYTF.

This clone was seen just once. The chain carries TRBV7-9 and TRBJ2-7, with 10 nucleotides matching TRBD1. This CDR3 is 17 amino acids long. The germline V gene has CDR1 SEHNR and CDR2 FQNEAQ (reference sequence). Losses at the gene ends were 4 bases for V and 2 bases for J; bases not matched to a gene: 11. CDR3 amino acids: CASSSSDRGIQTYEQYF. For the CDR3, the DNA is TGTGCCAGCAGCTCCTCGGACAGGGGGATACAGACCTACGAGCAGTACTTC.

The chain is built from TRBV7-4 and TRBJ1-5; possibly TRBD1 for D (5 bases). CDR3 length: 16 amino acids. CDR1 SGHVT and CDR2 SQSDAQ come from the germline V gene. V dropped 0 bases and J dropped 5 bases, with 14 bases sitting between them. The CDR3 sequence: CASSLAWGEDDQPQHF. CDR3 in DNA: TGTGCCAGCAGCTTAGCTTGGGGGGAGGATGATCAGCCCCAGCATTTT.

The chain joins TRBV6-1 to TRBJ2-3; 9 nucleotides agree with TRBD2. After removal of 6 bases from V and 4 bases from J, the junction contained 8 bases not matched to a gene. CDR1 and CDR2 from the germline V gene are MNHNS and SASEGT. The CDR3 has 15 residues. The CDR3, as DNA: TGTGCCAGCAGAAATATAGCGGGAGCAGCAGATACGCAGTATTTT. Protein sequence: CASRNIAGAADTQYF.

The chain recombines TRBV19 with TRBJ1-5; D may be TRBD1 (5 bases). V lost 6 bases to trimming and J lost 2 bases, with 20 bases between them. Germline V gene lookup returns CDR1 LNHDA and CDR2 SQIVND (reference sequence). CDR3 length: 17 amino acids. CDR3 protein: CASSTLAGLLGNQPQHF. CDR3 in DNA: TGTGCCAGTAGCACGCTGGCAGGGCTCTTGGGCAATCAGCCCCAGCATTTT.

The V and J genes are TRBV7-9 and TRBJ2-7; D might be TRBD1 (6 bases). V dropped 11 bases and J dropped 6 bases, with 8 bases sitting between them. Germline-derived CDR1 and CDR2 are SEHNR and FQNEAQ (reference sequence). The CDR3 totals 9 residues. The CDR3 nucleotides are TGTGCCTTAGGGGGCGAGCAGTACTTC. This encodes CALGGEQYF.

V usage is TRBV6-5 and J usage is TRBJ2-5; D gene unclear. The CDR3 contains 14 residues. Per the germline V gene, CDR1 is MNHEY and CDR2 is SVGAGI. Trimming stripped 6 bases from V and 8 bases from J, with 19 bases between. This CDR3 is CASSARWSKITQYF. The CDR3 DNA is TGTGCCAGCAGCGCCCGGTGGTCCAAGATCACCCAGTACTTC.

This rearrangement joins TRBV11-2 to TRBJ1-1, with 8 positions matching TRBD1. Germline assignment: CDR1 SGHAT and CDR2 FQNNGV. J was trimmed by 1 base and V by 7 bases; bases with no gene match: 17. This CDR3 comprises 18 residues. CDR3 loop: CASTVLTQGAGQNTEAFF. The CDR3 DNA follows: TGTGCCAGCACCGTTCTTACTCAGGGGGCTGGGCAGAACACTGAAGCTTTCTTT.

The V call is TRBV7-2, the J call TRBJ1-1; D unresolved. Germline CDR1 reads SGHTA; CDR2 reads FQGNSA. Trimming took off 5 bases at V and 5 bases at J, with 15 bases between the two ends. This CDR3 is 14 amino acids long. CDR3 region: CASSRARRRTEAFF. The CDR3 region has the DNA TGTGCCAGCAGCCGAGCTAGGAGAAGGACTGAAGCTTTCTTT.